Listed here are 2 T cell receptor beta chains from one sample, sequenced in a study of blood T cells in healthy people across ages. Together with a sample-barcoded 5' primer, a J-beta primer mix was included in a second PCR lasting about 6 to 11 cycles. Using its own MiXCR run on the 5' RACE reads, TCRdb lists one record per CDR3 protein. The sample shows under 800,000 distinct CDR3 sequences, around 40% of them seen only once. The sequenced material came from blood. All receptors come from a woman aged 55-69 years in good health.

The gene calls are TRBV10-3 and TRBJ1-4; D is possibly TRBD1 (5 bases). The V gene lost 4 bases and the J gene lost 3 bases, with 18 bases spanning the gap. This CDR3 has 17 amino acids. Per germline, CDR1 ENHRY and CDR2 SYGVKD. The CDR3 spells CAISVNRPRASNEKLFF. DNA of the CDR3: TGTGCCATCAGTGTAAACAGGCCCCGGGCGTCTAATGAAAAACTGTTTTTT.

The gene calls are TRBV28 and TRBJ1-2; D is undetermined. Germline V gene lookup returns CDR1 MDHEN and CDR2 SYDVKM. V was cut by 1 base and J by 2 bases, with 8 bases left in between. The CDR3 has 14 residues. The CDR3 protein is CASSLFGRNYGYTF. The CDR3 nucleotides read TGTGCCAGCAGTTTATTCGGCAGAAACTATGGCTACACCTTC.